This TCR beta chain appears in the sequencing data of a study of T cells in Graves' hyperthyroidism and ophthalmopathy. General study points: Ophthalmopathy was predicted by the model a median of approximately six months ahead of onset. Blood held most thyroid clonotypes expanded above 0.001 frequency.

Amplification targeted TCR beta CDR3 regions from RNA transcripts. The HTBI set primed first-round TCR CDR3 RT-PCR. TCRdb passed the multiplex PCR reads through MiXCR, listing each CDR3 protein once. The sample comprises about 350,000 distinct CDR3 sequences, approximately 14% of which are singletons, and about 26% rests with the top ten. In its sample, this clonotype was seen many times. Its cognate antigen is unknown. The CDR3 is made up of 10 amino acids. Trimming stripped 5 bases from V and 4 bases from J, with 5 bases between. Germline CDR1 is SQVTM and CDR2 is ANQGSEA. Uncontrolled infection, other autoimmune disease, pregnancy or lactation disqualified patients from enrolment.

The sequence was obtained from a woman in her 30s with Graves' hyperthyroidism. The sequencing sample was made of blood. The rearrangement uses TRBV29-1 and TRBJ1-1; D unclear. The CDR3 DNA is TGCAGCGTTACATTCACTGAAGCTTTCTTT. This gives the protein CSVTFTEAFF.